Each of the 17 T cell receptor beta chains below was sequenced from the same sample in a study of T-cell reconstitution after alpha-beta-depleted transplantation in children. The library targeted TCRbeta and was prepared with unique molecular identifiers. One entry per CDR3 protein results from TCRdb running MiXCR on the PCR reads. The data show around 200,000 distinct CDR3 sequences, 9.5% to 13% seen once. The specimen was PBMCs, collected before TCRalphabeta/CD19-depleted stem cell transplant. The source is a child younger than two with acute myeloid leukemia, due to receive a stem cell transplant.

This clonotype was recorded at least ten times. The chain combines TRBV7-8 with TRBJ2-3; possible D gene TRBD2, 6 bases. Germline V gene lookup returns CDR1 SGHVS and CDR2 FQNEAQ. The ends were cut back, 2 bases at V and 5 bases at J, with 14 bases in the middle. There are 15 residues in the CDR3. The CDR3 DNA sequence: TGTGCCAGCAGCTTAATGGGCGGGACGGAAGATACGCAGTATTTT. Translated: CASSLMGGTEDTQYF.

This clonotype was seen ten or more times. This chain joins TRBV20-1 and TRBJ2-1; 7 positions agree with TRBD1. The V segment lost 5 bases and the J segment 5 bases; nucleotides outside the gene matches: 9. The CDR3 is made up of 14 amino acids. Germline V CDR1 and CDR2: DFQATT, SNEGSKA (reference sequence). DNA of the CDR3: TGCAGTGCTTCCGGGACAGTAAAAAACAATGAGCAGTTCTTC. Protein product: CSASGTVKNNEQFF.

Many counts were recorded for this clonotype. V is TRBV29-1 and J is TRBJ2-1; D gene uncertain. This CDR3 spans 14 amino acids. Between the trimmed V and J ends, which lost 2 bases and 6 bases, there was a span of 14 bases. Germline CDR1 and CDR2: SQVTM and ANQGSEA. In DNA, the CDR3 is TGCAGCGTTGAACCGGCTAGGGCACCCAATGAGCAGTTCTTC. Translated: CSVEPARAPNEQFF.

This clonotype was counted many times. The rearrangement joins TRBV6-1 to TRBJ2-1, with D possibly being TRBD1 or TRBD2 (5 bases each). The CDR3 runs to 13 residues. V was pared by 6 bases and J by 10 bases, with 16 bases between. The germline gives CDR1 MNHNS, CDR2 SASEGT. CDR3 loop: CASSTSGLGEQFF. The DNA of the CDR3 is TGTGCCAGCAGCACCTCGGGGCTGGGGGAGCAGTTCTTC.

This clonotype was seen repeatedly, ten times or more. The chain employs TRBV12-3 or TRBV12-4 and TRBJ1-6, with 8 bases aligning to TRBD1. The CDR3 has 12 amino acids. Trimming at V came to 8 bases and at J to 10 bases, leaving 4 bases not matched to a gene. CDR3 bases: TGTGCCAGCCTTGGACAGGGATCACCCCTCCACTTT. Its protein is CASLGQGSPLHF.

V usage is TRBV5-5 and J usage is TRBJ1-3; D possibly corresponds to TRBD1 (5 bases). The CDR3 covers 15 residues. Trimming left V 3 bases short and J 3 bases short, with 13 bases between. Germline CDR1 and CDR2: SGHKS and YYEKEE (reference sequence). The CDR3 sequence is CASSWNGGFGNTIYF. The CDR3 nucleotides read TGTGCCAGCAGCTGGAACGGGGGTTTTGGAAACACCATATATTTT.

Here the CDR3 reads CSVERQGGNTIYF. The CDR3 DNA reads as TGCAGCGTTGAACGGCAGGGCGGAAACACCATATATTTT. V gene TRBV29-1 combines with J gene TRBJ1-3, with a tentative D call TRBD1 (5 bases). CDR1 SQVTM and CDR2 ANQGSEA come from the germline V gene. Trimming removed 2 bases at V and 4 bases at J, with 9 bases between. The CDR3 is made up of 13 amino acids.

This clonotype was seen many times. CDR3 sequence: CSAGRQRDEQFF. The CDR3 DNA reads TGCAGTGCCGGCAGGCAGAGGGATGAGCAGTTCTTC. The chain couples TRBV20-1 to TRBJ2-1, with D possibly matching TRBD2 (5 bases). Trimming removed 6 bases at V and 8 bases at J, with 14 bases between. This CDR3 spans 12 amino acids. Germline CDR1 is DFQATT and CDR2 is SNEGSKA (reference sequence).

There are many counts of this clonotype. The chain uses TRBV5-1 and TRBJ2-7, with D perhaps TRBD1 (5 bases). Per the germline V gene, CDR1 is SGHRS and CDR2 is YFSETQ. V was pared by 0 bases and J by 3 bases, with 13 bases between. The CDR3 has 15 residues. CDR3 DNA: TGCGCCAGCAGCTTGGGGCCCGGACACTTCTACGAGCAGTACTTC. Protein: CASSLGPGHFYEQYF.

Many counts were recorded for this clonotype. The V gene is TRBV27, the J gene TRBJ2-7; 11 bases are shared with TRBD2. This CDR3 contains 15 residues. Per germline, CDR1 MNHEY and CDR2 SMNVEV (reference sequence). J lost 8 bases, V lost 2 bases, and 8 bases had no gene match. CDR3 sequence (DNA): TGTGCCAGCAGTTTACAACTAGCGGGAGTTAATCAGCAGTACTTC. This sequence encodes CASSLQLAGVNQQYF.

The sample holds many counts of this clonotype. V is TRBV7-2 and J is TRBJ2-2, with 8 bases lining up with TRBD2. With 2 bases clipped from V and 4 bases from J, the junction kept 6 bases outside the gene matches. The CDR3 is 16 residues long. Germline CDR1 SGHTA, CDR2 FQGNSA. CDR3 in DNA: TGTGCCAGCAGCTTAATCAGCGGGAGAGGCACCGGGGAGCTGTTTTTT. This encodes CASSLISGRGTGELFF.

Many counts were recorded for this clonotype. This chain connects TRBV20-1 to TRBJ2-3, with D possibly TRBD2 on 5 matching bases. The CDR3 has 13 residues. Trimming pared 6 bases from V and 6 bases from J, leaving 16 bases between. The germline CDR1 and CDR2 sequences are DFQATT and SNEGSKA (reference sequence). CDR3 protein: CSAPGLAGDTQYF. The CDR3 nucleotides read TGCAGTGCGCCGGGTCTAGCTGGGGATACGCAGTATTTT.

This clonotype was picked up a small number of times. The gene calls are TRBV20-1 and TRBJ1-5; D gene uncertain. Trimming left V 5 bases short and J 5 bases short, with 19 bases between. Germline CDR1 and CDR2: DFQATT and SNEGSKA (reference sequence). CDR3 length equals 15 residues. CDR3 DNA: TGCAGTGCTTCTTTTCGGGCAGGCGATTATCAGCCCCAGCATTTT. Translated: CSASFRAGDYQPQHF.

The rearrangement uses TRBV9 and TRBJ2-1; TRBD2 matches at 13 bases. The germline V gene has CDR1 SGDLS and CDR2 YYNGEE. This CDR3 is 17 amino acids long. The trim removed 0 bases at V and 8 bases at J, leaving 8 bases unmatched. CDR3 loop: CASSVVALAGGVDEQFF. CDR3 DNA: TGTGCCAGCAGCGTAGTAGCACTAGCGGGGGGGGTAGATGAGCAGTTCTTC.

This clonotype was found many times. The genes are TRBV20-1 and TRBJ2-7, with TRBD2 matching 9 bases. This CDR3 has 14 amino acids. Germline lookup yields CDR1 DFQATT and CDR2 SNEGSKA (reference sequence). V shed 3 bases and J 1 base; nucleotides not matched to a gene: 4. The CDR3 DNA follows: TGCAGTGCTAGGGTCAGCGGGAGGTCCTACGAGCAGTACTTC. Encoded protein: CSARVSGRSYEQYF.

The chain employs TRBV29-1 and TRBJ2-5, with D possibly TRBD1 on 6 matching bases. CDR1 is SQVTM and CDR2 is ANQGSEA in the germline V gene. The CDR3 sequence is 13 residues long. Trimming took 1 base from V and 4 from J, leaving 10 bases between them. The CDR3: CSVEGQGRETQYF. CDR3 sequence (DNA): TGCAGCGTTGAAGGGCAGGGGCGAGAGACCCAGTACTTC.

This clonotype was counted ten times or more. The chain joins TRBV28 to TRBJ2-1; D perhaps matches TRBD1 (5 bases). The germline V and J ends were trimmed by 3 bases and 7 bases, with 13 bases remaining between them. Germline assignment: CDR1 MDHEN and CDR2 SYDVKM. This CDR3 is built from 14 residues. CDR3 coding DNA: TGTGCCAGCAGTTTTAGGACATCAAAAAATGAGCAGTTCTTC. This sequence encodes CASSFRTSKNEQFF.